This T cell receptor beta chain was recovered during a study of blood T cell repertoires in COVID-19. For the study at large: Sites across the United States, Italy and Spain contributed samples from acute and convalescent COVID-19. Nucleic acid was either cDNA or gDNA, and it came from T cells, B-cell-depleted T cells, or PBMCs.

The V gene's germline CDR1 is LGHNA and CDR2 YSLEER. V lost 0 bases, J lost 0 bases, and 6 bases lay in between. The CDR3 consists of 15 residues. This clone was seen a handful of times. In the original analysis: Nucleated cell counts were estimated from reference gene primer amplification. Method: immunoSEQ multiplex PCR; TCRdb's copy keeps in-frame clones and lacks some. V and J calls and clone size follow that table, whereas D and trimming were derived from the DNA. The profile shows more than 95,000 clones, around three quarters of them singletons. Sequencing was performed on peripheral blood. The V and J genes are TRBV4-3 and TRBJ1-5; D is uncertain. The TCR sequence derives from a man aged 40-49 years with active or convalescent COVID-19. The CDR3 here is CASSQDQFSNQPQHF. In DNA, the CDR3 is TGCGCCAGCAGCCAAGATCAGTTTAGCAATCAGCCCCAGCATTTT.